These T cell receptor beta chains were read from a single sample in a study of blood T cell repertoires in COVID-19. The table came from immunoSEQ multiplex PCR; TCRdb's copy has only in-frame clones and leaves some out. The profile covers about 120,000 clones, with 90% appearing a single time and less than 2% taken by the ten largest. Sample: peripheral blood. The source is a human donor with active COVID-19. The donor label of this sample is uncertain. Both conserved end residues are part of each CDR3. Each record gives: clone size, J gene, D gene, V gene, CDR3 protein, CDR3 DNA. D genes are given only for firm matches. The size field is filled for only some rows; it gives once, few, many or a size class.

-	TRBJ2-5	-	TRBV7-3	CASSLTAFETQYF	TGTGCCAGCAGCTTAACGGCTTTTGAGACCCAGTACTTC
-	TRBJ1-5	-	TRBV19	CASSIGETGDLHSNQPQHF	TGTGCCAGTAGTATAGGGGAGACAGGTGACCTACATAGCAATCAGCCCCAGCATTTT
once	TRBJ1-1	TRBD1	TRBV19	CASSPQGSGTEAFF	TGTGCCAGTAGCCCACAGGGGTCTGGCACTGAAGCTTTCTTT
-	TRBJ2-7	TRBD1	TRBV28	CASSLWGTGSYEQYF	TGTGCCAGCAGTTTGTGGGGGACAGGGTCCTACGAGCAGTACTTC
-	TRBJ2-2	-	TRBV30	CAWSGSNTGELFF	TGTGCCTGGAGTGGTAGCAACACCGGGGAGCTGTTTTTT
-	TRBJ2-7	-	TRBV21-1	CATLRRQGDLYEQYF	TGTGCCACCCTCAGACGACAGGGGGATCTTTACGAGCAGTACTTC
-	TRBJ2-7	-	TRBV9	CASSVGAGPYEQYF	TGTGCCAGCAGCGTAGGAGCGGGCCCCTACGAGCAGTACTTC
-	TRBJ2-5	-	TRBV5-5	CASSPLQGGQETQYF	TGTGCCAGCAGCCCACTACAGGGCGGACAAGAGACCCAGTACTTC
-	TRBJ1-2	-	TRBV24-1	CATSAPVGAGTNYGYTF	TGTGCCACCAGTGCCCCGGTTGGGGCAGGGACTAACTATGGCTACACCTTC
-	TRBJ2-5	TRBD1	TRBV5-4	CASSVTGRQETQYF	TGTGCCAGCAGCGTGACAGGGAGACAAGAGACCCAGTACTTC
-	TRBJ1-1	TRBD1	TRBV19	CASKKQGANMNTEAFF	TGTGCCAGTAAAAAACAGGGGGCTAACATGAACACTGAAGCTTTCTTT
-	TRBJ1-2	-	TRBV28	CAAMGEGGSGYTF	TGTGCGGCCATGGGGGAGGGGGGTAGCGGCTACACCTTC
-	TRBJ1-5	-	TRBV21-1	CAKKRGQGALHQPQHF	TGTGCCAAAAAAAGGGGACAGGGGGCCCTCCATCAGCCCCAGCATTTT
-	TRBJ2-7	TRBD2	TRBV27	CASRGTSGSSYEQYF	TGTGCCAGCAGGGGGACTAGCGGTAGCTCCTACGAGCAGTACTTC
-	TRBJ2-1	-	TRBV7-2	CASATGPNEQFF	TGTGCCAGCGCCACAGGGCCTAATGAGCAGTTCTTC
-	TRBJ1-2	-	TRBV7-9	CASAQILYGYTF	TGTGCCAGCGCACAAATCCTCTATGGCTACACCTTC
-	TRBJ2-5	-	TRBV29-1	CSVEPSGETQYF	TGCAGCGTTGAACCTAGTGGAGAGACCCAGTACTTC
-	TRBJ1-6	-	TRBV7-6	CASSLGAGPASPLHF	TGTGCCAGCAGCTTAGGGGCAGGGCCAGCTTCACCCCTCCACTTT
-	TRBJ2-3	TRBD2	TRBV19	CASSETSGPDTQYF	TGTGCCAGTAGTGAGACTAGCGGGCCAGATACGCAGTATTTT
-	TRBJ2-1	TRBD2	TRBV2	CASSEGWASGGGDEQFF	TGTGCCAGCAGTGAAGGGTGGGCTAGCGGGGGAGGCGATGAGCAGTTCTTC
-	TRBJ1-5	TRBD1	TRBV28	CASSVHRGGGNQPQHF	TGTGCCAGCAGTGTCCACAGGGGCGGAGGCAATCAGCCCCAGCATTTT
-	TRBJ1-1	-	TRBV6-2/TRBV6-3	CASSYSPGNTEAFF	TGTGCCAGCAGTTACTCGCCCGGGAACACTGAAGCTTTCTTT
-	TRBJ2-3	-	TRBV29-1	CSAPQSRRSTDTQYF	TGCAGCGCCCCCCAATCGCGGCGGAGCACAGATACGCAGTATTTT
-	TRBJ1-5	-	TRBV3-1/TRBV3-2	CASSPRGSFGQPQHF	TGTGCCAGCAGTCCCCGCGGGTCCTTCGGGCAGCCCCAGCATTTT
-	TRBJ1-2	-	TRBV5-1	CASSSRGTGLQNYGYTF	TGCGCCAGCAGCTCCCGAGGTACAGGACTACAAAACTATGGCTACACCTTC